The 31 T cell receptor beta chains listed next were all sequenced from one sample in a study of CD8 T cells in Susac syndrome. An amount of RNA that ranged from roughly 0.45 to 1 ug was reverse transcribed with random hexamers. TCRdb itself ran the immunoSEQ multiplex PCR reads through MiXCR, one entry per CDR3 protein. The sample lists some 300,000 distinct CDR3 sequences, 65% to 90% occurring once. Source material: CD8+ T cells from PBMCs. These receptors were taken from a human donor with multiple sclerosis.

CDR3 sequence: CASSLEAGGPGNEQFF. The CDR3 DNA follows: TGTGCCAGCAGCTTGGAGGCGGGAGGGCCAGGGAATGAGCAGTTCTTC. This sequence joins TRBV5-4 and TRBJ2-1, with 9 positions matching TRBD2. V lost 0 bases, J lost 7 bases, and 8 bases stayed unmatched. This CDR3 has 16 residues. Germline values: CDR1 SGHNT, CDR2 YYREEE (reference sequence).

The sample holds a few counts of this clonotype. This chain uses TRBV5-1 with TRBJ2-7; TRBD2 aligns across 9 bases. V was pared by 0 bases and J by 3 bases, with 4 bases of the junction left unmatched. Germline CDR1 is SGHRS and CDR2 is YFSETQ. The CDR3 contains 15 residues. The CDR3 nucleotides are TGCGCCAGCAGCTTGGGACTAGCGGACTACTACGAGCAGTACTTC. As protein: CASSLGLADYYEQYF.

J is TRBJ1-1 and V is TRBV11-2, with 7 nucleotides matching TRBD1. Germline trimming cut 4 bases from V and 3 bases from J; bases unmatched to any gene: 14. CDR3 length: 17 residues. Germline CDR1 SGHAT, CDR2 FQNNGV. DNA for the CDR3: TGTGCCAGCAGCTCACCCCCAACAGGGGCCCACTACACTGAAGCTTTCTTT. It translates to CASSSPPTGAHYTEAFF.

This chain connects TRBV4-3 to TRBJ2-7; D remains unclear. CDR1 and CDR2 (germline): LGHNA, YSLEER. The CDR3 sequence is 14 residues long. Trimming shortened V by 0 bases and J by 6 bases, and 12 bases separated the two germline ends. The CDR3 nucleotides are TGCGCCAGCAGCCAAGATAACGATCTAGGCGAGCAGTACTTC. This gives the protein CASSQDNDLGEQYF.

The gene calls are TRBV30 and TRBJ2-3; D remains unclear. Germline assignment: CDR1 GTSNPN and CDR2 SVGIG (reference sequence). There are 12 residues in the CDR3. The ends were cut back, 0 bases at V and 5 bases at J, with 6 bases in the middle. CDR3 protein: CAWSVDQDTQYF. The CDR3 DNA reads TGTGCCTGGAGTGTGGATCAAGATACGCAGTATTTT.

The V call is TRBV6-2 or TRBV6-3, the J call TRBJ2-1; D is ambiguous. The ends were cut back, 6 bases at V and 10 bases at J, with 16 bases in the middle. CDR3 length equals 13 residues. The germline V gene encodes CDR1 MNHEY and CDR2 SVGEGT. This CDR3 is CASSQTIHWEQFF. CDR3 DNA sequence: TGTGCCAGCAGCCAAACTATACATTGGGAGCAGTTCTTC.

The rearrangement uses TRBV18 and TRBJ2-7; 13 nucleotides match TRBD2. The germline CDR1 and CDR2 sequences are KGHSH and LQKENI. After removal of 6 bases from V and 4 bases from J, the junction contained 12 bases not matched to a gene. The CDR3 runs 17 residues. The CDR3 spells CASSRSFGTSGNYEQYF. DNA for the CDR3: TGTGCCAGCTCTCGGAGTTTCGGGACTAGCGGGAATTACGAGCAGTACTTC.

The chain employs TRBV7-8 and TRBJ2-7; D remains unclear. Trimming removed 1 base at V and 1 base at J, with 14 bases between. The CDR3 totals 16 residues. The germline V gene encodes CDR1 SGHVS and CDR2 FQNEAQ. CDR3 protein: CASSLVSDWGSYEQYF. CDR3 in DNA: TGTGCCAGCAGCTTAGTGTCAGACTGGGGTTCCTACGAGCAGTACTTC. Full variable domain (missing parts from reference TRBV7-8 and TRBJ2-7): GAGVSQSPRYKVAKRGQDVALRCDPISGHVSLFWYQQALGQGPEFLTYFQNEAQLDKSGLPSDRFFAERPEGSVSTLKIQRTQQEDSAVYLCASSLVSDWGSYEQYFGPGTRLTVT.

In this sample, this clonotype turned up a few times. The chain is built from TRBV5-5 and TRBJ2-5; 12 positions agree with TRBD2. Germline trimming cut 4 bases from V and 4 bases from J; bases unmatched to any gene: 5. The germline gives CDR1 SGHKS, CDR2 YYEKEE (reference sequence). CDR3 size: 15 residues. CDR3 sequence reads: CASSLKTSGGETQYF. CDR3 bases: TGTGCCAGCAGCCTGAAGACTAGCGGGGGAGAGACCCAGTACTTC. Variable domain in full (rest from reference TRBV5-5 and TRBJ2-5): DAGVTQSPTHLIKTRGQQVTLRCSPISGHKSVSWYQQVLGQGPQFIFQYYEKEERGRGNFPDRFSARQFPNYSSELNVNALLLGDSALYLCASSLKTSGGETQYFGPGTRLLVL.

This clonotype was observed a few times. The chain combines TRBV13 with TRBJ2-7; D remains ambiguous. Looked up from germline, CDR1 is PRHDT and CDR2 is FYEKMQ (reference sequence). Trimming cost V 3 bases and J 6 bases, with 9 bases left between them. There are 12 residues in the CDR3. Here the CDR3 reads CASSLGLSEQYF. The CDR3, as DNA: TGTGCCAGCAGCTTGGGTCTGAGCGAGCAGTACTTC. The whole variable domain, remainder taken from reference TRBV13 and TRBJ2-7, is AAGVIQSPRHLIKEKRETATLKCYPIPRHDTVYWYQQGPGQDPQFLISFYEKMQSDKGSIPDRFSAQQFSDYHSELNMSSLELGDSALYFCASSLGLSEQYFGPGTRLTVT.

The chain couples TRBV4-3 to TRBJ1-5, with D tentatively TRBD1 (5 bases). Germline CDR1 is LGHNA and CDR2 is YSLEER. This CDR3 region has 14 residues. Trimming cost V 3 bases and J 6 bases, with 12 bases left between them. CDR3 sequence (DNA): TGCGCCAGCAGCCAGTCGCAGGGTAGTCAGCCCCAGCATTTT. This encodes CASSQSQGSQPQHF.

This clonotype has a handful of counts. V is TRBV29-1 and J is TRBJ2-1; D remains unclear. Trimming removed 3 bases from V and 9 bases from J, with 9 bases in between. CDR3 length: 11 residues. Germline values: CDR1 SQVTM, CDR2 ANQGSEA. This CDR3 is CSVEGSGEQFF. The CDR3 nucleotides read TGCAGCGTTGAGGGGTCGGGTGAGCAGTTCTTC.

Details on this clonotype: One end of the junction does not line up with germline, which may come from a read error. The CDR3 DNA is TGTGCCAGCAGTGACCAGGGATTGGATGGCTGCACCTTC. Amino acid sequence: CASSDQGLDGCTF. The rearrangement joins TRBV2 to TRBJ1-2; a weak D match, TRBD1 (5 bases). The CDR3 is 13 residues long. Per the germline V gene, CDR1 is SNHLY and CDR2 is FYNNEI.

With respect to this clonotype: An end of the junction does not agree with germline; a read error may underlie this. The chain links TRBV13 to TRBJ2-2, with D hard to call. This CDR3 has 16 residues. Germline CDR1 PRHDT, CDR2 FYEKMQ (reference sequence). The CDR3 DNA reads as TGTGCCAGCAGCCTAGGACCGACCGCGAACACCGGGGAGCTGTTTTTT. Amino acids: CASSLGPTANTGELFF.

CDR3 in amino acids: CAWMGGSSYNEQFF. The CDR3 bases are TGTGCCTGGATGGGCGGAAGCTCCTACAATGAGCAGTTCTTC. This chain joins TRBV30 and TRBJ2-1; D remains unclear. Trimming stripped 4 bases from V and 0 bases from J, with 10 bases between. This CDR3 has 14 amino acids. Germline lookup yields CDR1 GTSNPN and CDR2 SVGIG (reference sequence). Together with reference TRBV30 and TRBJ2-1, the CDR3 gives the full variable domain: SQTIHQWPATLVQPVGSPLSLECTVEGTSNPNLYWYRQAAGRGLQLLFYSVGIGQISSEVPQNLSASRPQDRQFILSSKKLLLSDSGFYLCAWMGGSSYNEQFFGPGTRLTVL.

The genes are TRBV5-4 and TRBJ1-1; D possibly corresponds to TRBD1 (5 bases). CDR1 SGHNT and CDR2 YYREEE come from the germline V gene (reference sequence). The CDR3 contains 12 residues. Deletions cut 10 bases from V and 8 bases from J, with 18 bases between. The CDR3 coding sequence is TGTGCCGCACAAGGGGACGGCCAGGAAGCTTTCTTT. It specifies CAAQGDGQEAFF. Combining the CDR3 with reference TRBV5-4 and TRBJ1-1 gives the whole variable domain ETGVTQSPTHLIKTRGQQVTLRCSSQSGHNTVSWYQQALGQGPQFIFQYYREEENGRGNFPPRFSGLQFPNYSSELNVNALELDDSALYLCAAQGDGQEAFFGQGTRLTVV.

Written as DNA, the CDR3 is TGTGCCAGCAGCCTCTCGCTATACGAGCAGTACTTC. The encoded protein is CASSLSLYEQYF. This chain links TRBV7-9 with TRBJ2-7; no reliable D call. CDR3 size: 12 residues. V was clipped by 5 bases and J by 4 bases, with 9 bases between them. Looked up from germline, CDR1 is SEHNR and CDR2 is FQNEAQ (reference sequence).

This chain uses TRBV2 with TRBJ2-7; D unclear. This CDR3 comprises 12 residues. The germline CDR1 and CDR2 sequences are SNHLY and FYNNEI. V lost 3 bases, J lost 4 bases, and 7 bases lay in between. The CDR3 loop reads CASSEGPYEQYF. CDR3 in DNA: TGTGCCAGCAGTGAGGGCCCGTACGAGCAGTACTTC.

CDR3 region: CASSSDSGAQYF. The CDR3 nucleotides read TGCGCCAGCAGCTCGGACTCTGGAGCCCAGTACTTC. The chain combines TRBV5-1 with TRBJ2-5; the D gene is possibly TRBD2 (5 bases). CDR3 length: 12 amino acids. CDR1 is SGHRS, CDR2 YFSETQ, per germline. The germline V and J ends were trimmed by 3 bases and 9 bases, with 12 bases remaining between them.

This chain joins TRBV4-3 and TRBJ1-2; possible D gene TRBD1, 6 bases. Between the trimmed V and J ends, which lost 3 bases and 2 bases, there was a span of 13 bases. This CDR3 region has 15 residues. Germline CDR1 reads LGHNA; CDR2 reads YSLEER. CDR3 protein: CASSHGPQGNYGYTF. CDR3 nucleotide sequence: TGCGCCAGCAGCCATGGCCCACAGGGAAACTATGGCTACACCTTC.

V usage is TRBV28 and J usage is TRBJ2-7, with TRBD2 matching over 11 bases. The germline V gene has CDR1 MDHEN and CDR2 SYDVKM. This CDR3 has 15 amino acids. V lost 6 bases to trimming and J lost 2 bases; unmatched junction nucleotides: 6. The CDR3 spells CASRVATSGTYEQYF. Here the CDR3 DNA reads TGTGCCAGCAGGGTAGCGACTAGCGGGACCTACGAGCAGTACTTC.

This chain links TRBV4-3 with TRBJ2-7; 7 positions agree with TRBD2. J lost 1 base, V lost 0 bases, and 12 bases had no gene match. CDR3 length: 18 amino acids. Germline V gene sequence: CDR1 LGHNA, CDR2 YSLEER. The CDR3 DNA follows: TGCGCCAGCAGCCAAGAATCCCCTGGGAGGGCCGGTTCCTACGAGCAGTACTTC. Translating gives CASSQESPGRAGSYEQYF.

This clonotype was counted between two and nine times. DNA of the CDR3: TGTGCCAGCAGCTTGGGGACTAGCGCCTACAATGAGCAGTTCTTC. This sequence encodes CASSLGTSAYNEQFF. The rearrangement uses TRBV5-4 and TRBJ2-1; 9 bases are shared with TRBD2. Trimming took 0 bases from V and 2 from J; bases not matched to a gene: 0. CDR3 length: 15 residues. Germline V gene lookup returns CDR1 SGHNT and CDR2 YYREEE (reference sequence).

The gene calls are TRBV29-1 and TRBJ1-4; tentatively, D is TRBD1 (6 bases). CDR1 is SQVTM, CDR2 ANQGSEA, per germline. Deletions cut 4 bases from V and 8 bases from J, with 11 bases between. CDR3 length: 12 amino acids. CDR3: CSVGGGDEKLFF. CDR3 in DNA: TGCAGCGTTGGAGGGGGTGACGAAAAACTGTTTTTT.

This sequence joins TRBV27 and TRBJ1-2, with D unclear. CDR3 length equals 17 residues. V was clipped by 4 bases and J by 2 bases, with 20 bases between them. Germline V CDR1 and CDR2: MNHEY, SMNVEV (reference sequence). The CDR3 region is CASSSKGVREINYGYTF. CDR3 DNA sequence: TGTGCCAGCAGTTCCAAGGGAGTACGGGAGATCAACTATGGCTACACCTTC.

The chain recombines TRBV7-9 with TRBJ2-7; 8 bases are a match to TRBD1. Germline CDR1 SEHNR, CDR2 FQNEAQ (reference sequence). Trimming at V came to 3 bases and at J to 6 bases, leaving 10 bases not matched to a gene. CDR3 length equals 15 residues. Written as DNA, the CDR3 is TGTGCCAGCAGCTTGGCAGGGGGCTTTATCGGCGAGCAGTACTTC. This encodes CASSLAGGFIGEQYF. Variable domain in full (rest from reference TRBV7-9 and TRBJ2-7): DTGVSQNPRHKITKRGQNVTFRCDPISEHNRLYWYRQTLGQGPEFLTYFQNEAQLEKSRLLSDRFSAERPKGSFSTLEIQRTEQGDSAMYLCASSLAGGFIGEQYFGPGTRLTVT.

This chain uses TRBV7-9 with TRBJ2-7; tentative D call: TRBD1 (6 bases). The CDR3 extends over 16 amino acids. The germline gives CDR1 SEHNR, CDR2 FQNEAQ (reference sequence). The V end was cut by 5 bases, the J end by 5 bases, with 22 bases between. CDR3 nucleotides: TGTGCCAGCAGCGCCGATCTCACAGGGATATCAGACGAGCAGTACTTC. The encoded protein is CASSADLTGISDEQYF.

There are a few counts of this clonotype. The gene calls are TRBV19 and TRBJ2-6, with unresolved D. The CDR3 loop spans 13 amino acids. Trimming stripped 4 bases from V and 8 bases from J, with 9 bases between. CDR1 is LNHDA, CDR2 SQIVND, per germline (reference sequence). CDR3 nucleotides: TGTGCCAGTAGTACAACTAAGACCAACGTCCTGACTTTC. Translated, it gives CASSTTKTNVLTF. Full variable domain (remainder filled in from reference TRBV19 and TRBJ2-6): DGGITQSPKYLFRKEGQNVTLSCEQNLNHDAMYWYRQDPGQGLRLIYYSQIVNDFQKGDIAEGYSVSREKKESFPLTVTSAQKNPTAFYLCASSTTKTNVLTFGAGSRLTVL.

The CDR3 protein is CASSLGPDALNTGELFF. The CDR3 DNA reads TGTGCCAGCAGCTTAGGACCGGACGCTCTAAACACCGGGGAGCTGTTTTTT. The J gene is TRBJ2-2, the V gene TRBV11-2, with no clear D. The V end lost 1 base, the J end lost 2 bases, and 14 bases lay between the germline ends. CDR1 and CDR2 from the germline V gene are SGHAT and FQNNGV. The CDR3 contains 17 residues.

The chain uses TRBV27 and TRBJ1-2, with D perhaps TRBD1 (6 bases). The CDR3 has 13 amino acids. The V end was cut by 3 bases, the J end by 3 bases, with 8 bases between. Germline V gene lookup returns CDR1 MNHEY and CDR2 SMNVEV (reference sequence). CDR3 coding DNA: TGTGCCAGCAGTTTCGGACAGCACTATGGCTACACCTTC. It translates to CASSFGQHYGYTF.

The V gene is TRBV12-3 or TRBV12-4, the J gene TRBJ2-7; weak D call: TRBD1 (5 bases). The CDR3 loop spans 13 amino acids. V lost 6 bases and J lost 0, with 9 bases in between. The CDR3 bases are TGTGCCAGCAGGACAGCTAGCTCCTACGAGCAGTACTTC. It is translated as CASRTASSYEQYF.